This T cell receptor beta chain is from a study of glioma-infiltrating T cells. Overall study context: Sequencing aimed for about 4- to 11-fold coverage of about a million peripheral T cells.

TCR alpha and beta CDR3 regions were amplified from RNA using iRepertoire nested multiplex PCR. One-step reverse transcription and amplification started from approximately 100-400 ng of tissue mRNA or PBMC total RNA. TCRdb called the multiplex PCR reads again in MiXCR, with one record for every CDR3 protein. This sample has 300,000 to 450,000 distinct CDR3 sequences, with about two fifths found just once. To note about this clonotype: What it recognizes is unknown.

Notes on the study in general: Tissue-blood divergence was below expectation in non-neoplastic patients, above in gliomas.

V was pared by 6 bases and J by 1 base, with 1 base of the junction left unmatched. Germline CDR1 is SQVTM and CDR2 is ANQGSEA. The CDR3 runs 13 residues. Material: glioma tissue, nonneoplastic brain tissue, or PBMCs (not recorded which). The genes are TRBV29-1 and TRBJ1-1, with 11 positions matching TRBD1. This sequence originates from a human donor with low-grade glioma or glioblastoma, undergoing nonglioma brain surgery, or in good health (not recorded which). CDR3 in DNA: TGCAGCGTCGGACAGGGGGCGAACACTGAAGCTTTCTTT. Its translation: CSVGQGANTEAFF.